This TCR beta chain was observed in a study of blood T cell repertoires in COVID-19. Study-wide background: Donors in the United States, Italy and Spain gave samples during acute or convalescent COVID-19.

Profiled with immunoSEQ multiplex PCR; TCRdb holds only in-frame clones, not every one. The sample consists of approximately 110,000 clones, around nine tenths of them appearing once. This CDR3 comprises 14 residues. Germline CDR1 and CDR2: LNHDA and SQIVND (reference sequence). Trimming cost V 4 bases and J 5 bases, with 15 bases left between them. Specimen: peripheral blood. The V call is TRBV19, the J call TRBJ2-7, with a possible D match to TRBD2 (5 bases). This clonotype was sampled from a man aged 40-49 years with acute or convalescent COVID-19. The CDR3 DNA follows: TGTGCCAGTAGTAATTTGGGGAGCCCGGACGAGCAGTACTTC. The encoded protein is CASSNLGSPDEQYF.